This TCR beta chain was retrieved from a study of blood T cell repertoires in COVID-19. Whole-study context: T cells, B-cell-depleted T cells, or PBMCs provided the cDNA or gDNA that served as material.

Clones were read by immunoSEQ multiplex PCR, and TCRdb kept only the in-frame ones, dropping some. The sample yields about 160,000 clones, more than 75% seen once. The CDR3 covers 16 residues. Germline values: CDR1 LNHDA, CDR2 SQIVND (reference sequence). V lost 2 bases, J lost 5 bases, and 17 bases lay in between. The genes are TRBV19 and TRBJ2-3; a weak D match, TRBD2 (8 bases). The specimen sequenced was peripheral blood. This sequence was found in a human donor with acute or convalescent COVID-19. The donor label of this sample is uncertain. The CDR3 here is CASSISGGGRGDTQYF. CDR3 coding DNA: TGTGCCAGTAGTATATCGGGAGGGGGCCGTGGAGATACGCAGTATTTT. Based on the CDR3 plus reference TRBV19 and TRBJ2-3, the full variable domain is DGGITQSPKYLFRKEGQNVTLSCEQNLNHDAMYWYRQDPGQGLRLIYYSQIVNDFQKGDIAEGYSVSREKKESFPLTVTSAQKNPTAFYLCASSISGGGRGDTQYFGPGTRLTVL.